The sequence of this TCR beta chain was determined in a study of cytomegalovirus exposure and HLA in healthy donors. Trimming shortened V by 5 bases and J by 3 bases, and 8 bases separated the two germline ends. Germline CDR1 DFQATT, CDR2 SNEGSKA (reference sequence). CDR3 size: 11 residues. Notes on the study in general: What TCR beta sequences reportedly achieved was accurate prediction of HLA-A and HLA-B alleles in most subjects. When analyzed later, the rates of TCR association showed variation by HLA locus, with DRB1 the most and HLA-C the fewest. Among TCR sequences, most were rare, though some public TCRs appeared in many donors. The authors enumerated under 200 TCR beta chains as linked to cytomegalovirus.

The PCR used 60 Vbeta and 13 Jbeta primers. Method: immunoSEQ multiplex PCR; TCRdb's copy keeps in-frame clones and lacks some. Altogether some 110,000 clones are present, about 79% being singletons, with the ten largest covering 2.5% to 3.5%. As regards this clone: Its cognate antigen is unknown.

The receptor's source is a woman between 18 and 29 years old in good health and CMV-seropositive. Sequenced input: PBMCs. The chain links TRBV20-1 to TRBJ2-7, with a weak D call TRBD2 (6 bases). The CDR3 coding sequence is TGCAGTGCTCGACTAGTCTACGAGCAGTACTTC. Residues: CSARLVYEQYF.